The 15 T cell receptor beta chains below come from one sample, sequenced in a study of response to subunit inactivated influenza vaccine. TCRdb re-called the RT-PCR reads with MiXCR, one entry per CDR3 protein. The repertoire consists of hundreds of thousands of distinct CDR3 sequences, with 20% to 25% occurring once and the leading ten covering roughly 10%. The material sequenced was PBMCs from blood, taken approximately 20 months after vaccination. These receptors all stem from a man aged 50 to 75 who received an inactivated influenza vaccine.

DNA of the CDR3: TGTGCCAGCTCACCGCTAGGACAGGGGGCTAAGATAAACATTCAGTACTTC. Translation gives CASSPLGQGAKINIQYF. J is TRBJ2-4 and V is TRBV18; 11 bases match TRBD1. This CDR3 is 17 amino acids long. CDR1 is KGHSH, CDR2 LQKENI, per germline. V dropped 3 bases and J dropped 6; count of bases not matched to a gene: 10. Full variable domain (remainder filled in from reference TRBV18 and TRBJ2-4): NAGVMQNPRHLVRRRGQEARLRCSPMKGHSHVYWYRQLPEEGLKFMVYLQKENIIDESGMPKERFSAEFPKEGPSILRIQQVVRGDSAAYFCASSPLGQGAKINIQYFGAGTRLSVL.

There are a few counts of this clonotype. This chain joins TRBV3-1 and TRBJ1-1; D remains ambiguous. Trimming pared 4 bases from V and 4 bases from J, leaving 16 bases between. Germline V gene lookup returns CDR1 LGHDT and CDR2 YNNKEL (reference sequence). The CDR3 totals 15 residues. CDR3 loop: CASSPGRSLGTEAFF. DNA for the CDR3: TGTGCCAGCAGCCCAGGAAGATCCTTGGGCACTGAAGCTTTCTTT.

V usage is TRBV6-2 or TRBV6-3 and J usage is TRBJ2-5; D call uncertain. The CDR3 runs to 14 residues. Trimming shortened V by 8 bases and J by 3 bases, and 16 bases separated the two germline ends. Germline CDR1 is MNHEY and CDR2 is SVGEGT. CDR3 sequence (DNA): TGTGCCAGCCGGCGGAGCACCCGAAAAGAGACCCAGTACTTC. It yields the protein CASRRSTRKETQYF.

This clonotype has more than one count but fewer than ten. J is TRBJ1-5 and V is TRBV6-2 or TRBV6-3; D remains unclear. CDR1 is MNHEY, CDR2 SVGEGT, per germline. This CDR3 has 15 amino acids. Trimming took 1 base from V and 2 from J, leaving 9 bases between them. CDR3 coding DNA: TGTGCCAGCAGTTACTTGGAGGTCGGCAATCAGCCCCAGCATTTT. This sequence encodes CASSYLEVGNQPQHF.

This clonotype was counted a few times. This rearrangement joins TRBV20-1 to TRBJ1-1; tentatively, D is TRBD1 (6 bases). Trimming pared 4 bases from V and 0 bases from J, leaving 12 bases between. The CDR3 totals 14 residues. Germline V gene data show CDR1 as DFQATT and CDR2 as SNEGSKA (reference sequence). As DNA, the CDR3 is TGCAGTGCTAAGGACAGTCTAATGAACACTGAAGCTTTCTTT. Its translation: CSAKDSLMNTEAFF.

Written as DNA, the CDR3 is TGCGCCAGCAGCCAAGATATACTTGGCGGGGGCAATGAGCAGTTCTTC. Translating it yields CASSQDILGGGNEQFF. This chain joins TRBV4-3 and TRBJ2-1; TRBD2 matches 7 bases. Unmatched junction bases numbered 8, after V lost 0 bases and J lost 6 bases. The CDR3 length is 16 residues. CDR1 LGHNA and CDR2 YSLEER come from the germline V gene.

This clonotype occurred a few times. The chain couples TRBV18 to TRBJ2-7; 9 bases line up with TRBD1. The CDR3 loop spans 15 amino acids. Trimming cost V 2 bases and J 5 bases; bases outside gene matches: 7. The V gene's germline CDR1 is KGHSH and CDR2 LQKENI. The CDR3 region is CASSPSMGQGDEQYF. CDR3 nucleotides: TGTGCCAGCTCACCATCTATGGGACAGGGCGACGAGCAGTACTTC.

This clonotype came up many times. The gene calls are TRBV5-6 and TRBJ1-2, with TRBD1 as a possible D gene (6 bases). V lost 4 bases and J 4 bases, leaving 17 bases between the germline ends. CDR1 and CDR2 from the germline V gene are SGHDT and YYEEEE. CDR3 length: 15 amino acids. CDR3 coding DNA: TGTGCCAGCAGCGAAGGACAGAGCCCCGTCTATGGCTACACCTTC. This translates into CASSEGQSPVYGYTF.

This clonotype was observed a few times. The rearrangement links TRBV29-1 to TRBJ2-2; D is undetermined. Germline CDR1 and CDR2: SQVTM and ANQGSEA. This CDR3 contains 14 residues. The V end was cut by 7 bases, the J end by 4 bases, with 16 bases between. Here the CDR3 reads CSAALFASTGELFF. CDR3 sequence (DNA): TGCAGCGCGGCCTTGTTTGCCAGCACCGGGGAGCTGTTTTTT.

This clonotype was seen only a few times. This rearrangement joins TRBV9 to TRBJ2-1; maybe TRBD1 (6 bases). Trimming stripped 3 bases from V and 3 bases from J, with 13 bases between. CDR3 length: 15 residues. Germline V gene sequence: CDR1 SGDLS, CDR2 YYNGEE. CDR3 sequence (DNA): TGTGCCAGCAGCGCAGGGGTTCAGGGCTACAATGAGCAGTTCTTC. Residues: CASSAGVQGYNEQFF.

The genes are TRBV6-5 and TRBJ1-2; unclear D gene. V lost 6 bases to trimming and J lost 4 bases, with 9 bases between them. This CDR3 region has 12 residues. CDR1 MNHEY and CDR2 SVGAGI come from the germline V gene. The CDR3 DNA reads as TGTGCCAGCAGGACCCAGAGCTATGGCTACACCTTC. Protein sequence: CASRTQSYGYTF.

J is TRBJ1-6 and V is TRBV30; TRBD1 might be the D (5 bases). Germline CDR1 reads GTSNPN; CDR2 reads SVGIG (reference sequence). CDR3 length: 15 residues. V lost 0 bases and J 9 bases, leaving 15 bases between the germline ends. CDR3 residues: CAWSVPGSLSSPLHF. CDR3 coding DNA: TGTGCCTGGAGTGTGCCAGGGAGCTTAAGTTCACCCCTCCACTTT.

The chain links TRBV20-1 to TRBJ2-3, with D possibly matching TRBD2 (7 bases). CDR1 and CDR2 from the germline V gene are DFQATT and SNEGSKA (reference sequence). V was trimmed by 6 bases and J by 4 bases, leaving 20 bases between them. This CDR3 spans 15 amino acids. The DNA for the CDR3 is TGCAGTGCGAAAAAGGACAGCGGGACCGCAGATACGCAGTATTTT. Translating gives CSAKKDSGTADTQYF.

The gene calls are TRBV20-1 and TRBJ1-5; unclear D gene. The CDR3 runs 14 residues. Trimming left V 1 base short and J 6 bases short, with 13 bases between. CDR1 is DFQATT and CDR2 is SNEGSKA in the germline V gene (reference sequence). CDR3 sequence: CSARVQGATQPQHF. The CDR3, as DNA: TGCAGTGCTAGAGTCCAAGGAGCGACTCAGCCCCAGCATTTT.

This clonotype occurred a few times. J is TRBJ1-3 and V is TRBV12-3 or TRBV12-4; D ambiguous. V lost 0 bases to trimming and J lost 0 bases, with 9 bases between them. The CDR3 covers 16 residues. The CDR3 is CASSLALLTSGNTIYF. CDR3 DNA sequence: TGTGCCAGCAGTTTAGCGCTTTTGACCTCTGGAAACACCATATATTTT.